These 19 T cell receptor beta chains were all obtained from the same sample, sequenced in a study of tumor and adjacent non-tumor tissue in lung cancer. RNA was extracted from bulk tissue without any cell sorting. The library came from three nested PCR rounds adapted from ARM-PCR protocols. TCRdb analysed the multiplex PCR reads with MiXCR anew, one entry per CDR3 protein. The data contain 90,000 or so distinct CDR3 sequences, around 59% of them singletons. The specimen was lung tumor tissue. The receptors originated from a man between 65 and 79 years old with non-small cell lung cancer.

Points on this clonotype: The conserved closing phenylalanine or tryptophan is absent in this CDR3, likely reflecting a read error. The rearrangement links TRBV6-5 to TRBJ2-1, with D maybe TRBD1 (6 bases). Germline lookup yields CDR1 MNHEY and CDR2 SVGAGI. The CDR3 is 13 residues long. The CDR3 protein is CASSPGQYSEQFY. The CDR3 nucleotides read TGTGCCAGCAGTCCTGGACAGTACAGTGAGCAGTTCTAC.

As to this clonotype: One end of the junction does not line up with germline, which may come from a read error. The gene calls are TRBV6-5 and TRBJ2-6; D perhaps matches TRBD1 (5 bases). Germline V CDR1 and CDR2: MNHEY, SVGAGI. CDR3 length: 15 residues. The CDR3 sequence: CASSCGGSGADVLTF. As DNA, the CDR3 is TGTGCCAGCAGTTGCGGCGGATCTGGGGCCGACGTCCTGACTTTC.

This clonotype was found a few times. This chain joins TRBV7-9 and TRBJ2-7; 8 bases match TRBD1. Germline loops: CDR1 SEHNR, CDR2 FQNEAQ (reference sequence). The J segment lost 5 bases and the V segment lost 4 bases, leaving 10 bases of the junction unmatched. The CDR3 has 15 residues. The CDR3: CASSWDRRRNNEQYF. The CDR3 DNA is TGTGCCAGCAGCTGGGACAGGAGGCGAAATAACGAGCAGTACTTC.

This clonotype was seen repeatedly, ten times or more. This chain links TRBV7-8 with TRBJ1-6, with TRBD1 identical over 9 bases. With V trimmed by 3 bases and J by 10 bases, 7 bases remained unmatched. The germline gives CDR1 SGHVS, CDR2 FQNEAQ. The CDR3 spans 15 residues. As DNA, the CDR3 is TGTGCCAGCAGCTTCGGGGACAGGGAACGGTCACCCCTCCACTTT. Translated: CASSFGDRERSPLHF.

About this clonotype itself: A read error may explain this, as a much larger clone is one base away. The rearrangement uses TRBV20-1 and TRBJ2-3; D is uncertain. The CDR3 length is 12 residues. Germline assignment: CDR1 DFQATT and CDR2 SNEGSKA (reference sequence). Trimming removed 2 bases from V and 5 bases from J, with 8 bases in between. CDR3 DNA sequence: TGCAGTGCTAGAAAATCCAGAGATACGCAGTATTTT. Residues: CSARKSRDTQYF.

As concerns this clonotype: At one of its ends the junction is not consistent with the germline gene, which may arise from a read error. The chain joins TRBV12-3 or TRBV12-4 to TRBJ1-5, with D uncertain. The CDR3 has 14 residues. This CDR3 is CASRDKGYNQSQHF. As DNA, the CDR3 is TGTGCCAGCCGTGACAAGGGATACAATCAGTCCCAGCATTTT.

There are many counts of this clonotype. The rearrangement joins TRBV5-5 to TRBJ1-2; 9 bases fit TRBD1. J lost 5 bases, V lost 4 bases, and 15 bases had no gene match. This CDR3 region has 17 residues. Germline loops: CDR1 SGHKS, CDR2 YYEKEE (reference sequence). The CDR3 protein is CASSRDREGGFLYGYTF. Written as DNA, the CDR3 is TGTGCCAGCAGCCGGGACAGGGAGGGCGGGTTTCTATATGGCTACACCTTC.

With respect to this clonotype: The conserved phenylalanine or tryptophan normally closing the CDR3 is absent here, so this likely arose from a read error. This sequence joins TRBV6-2 or TRBV6-3 and TRBJ2-7; D is possibly TRBD2 (5 bases). The CDR3 is 16 amino acids. Trimming left V 8 bases short and J 1 base short, with 21 bases between. Looked up from germline, CDR1 is MNHEY and CDR2 is SVGEGT. The CDR3 DNA is TGTGCCAGCTGTTTCTCCGAGGGCCGGGGTTCCTACGAGCAGTACTCC. This codes for CASCFSEGRGSYEQYS.

Turning to this clonotype: A much larger clone is a single base away; this may be a read error. The chain joins TRBV20-1 to TRBJ1-5; 9 positions match TRBD1. The CDR3 covers 14 residues. J lost 5 bases, V lost 3 bases, and 5 bases had no gene match. Per the germline V gene, CDR1 is DFQATT and CDR2 is SNEGSKA (reference sequence). The CDR3 here is CSASDGQGYQPQHF. CDR3 nucleotides: TGCAGTGCTAGTGACGGACAGGGGTATCAGCCCCAGCATTTT.

This clonotype occurred many times. This chain connects TRBV20-1 to TRBJ1-6; D uncertain. V was clipped by 5 bases and J by 6 bases, with 8 bases between them. The germline V gene has CDR1 DFQATT and CDR2 SNEGSKA (reference sequence). The CDR3 is 12 residues long. The chain's CDR3 is CSAVRTNSPLHF. CDR3 nucleotide sequence: TGCAGTGCTGTAAGGACTAATTCACCCCTCCACTTT.

The gene calls are TRBV5-1 and TRBJ2-1; D is unresolved. Looked up from germline, CDR1 is SGHRS and CDR2 is YFSETQ. V was trimmed by 1 base and J by 0 bases, leaving 8 bases between them. This CDR3 is built from 15 residues. The CDR3 region is CASSLIQSSYNEQFF. Written as DNA, the CDR3 is TGCGCCAGCAGCTTGATTCAGAGCTCCTACAATGAGCAGTTCTTC.

This clonotype was detected only once. The junction shows a germline mismatch at one end, possibly a read error. Here the CDR3 DNA reads TGTGCCAGCAGCACGGGACTAGTGGGGGGGTCGGGTACGCGGTATTTC. Its protein is CASSTGLVGGSGTRYF. V and J are TRBV11-2 and TRBJ2-3; TRBD2 aligns across 8 bases. The CDR3 is made up of 16 amino acids. Germline CDR1 SGHAT, CDR2 FQNNGV.

The chain is built from TRBV6-5 and TRBJ2-1; possible D gene TRBD1, 5 bases. Germline V gene lookup returns CDR1 MNHEY and CDR2 SVGAGI. The CDR3 spans 17 residues. V lost 6 bases and J 0 bases, leaving 18 bases between the germline ends. CDR3 DNA: TGTGCCAGCAGGATTTCGTTGCAGGGTAGCTCCTACAATGAGCAGTTCTTC. Its translation is CASRISLQGSSYNEQFF.

Points on this clonotype: At one end the junction does not follow the germline gene, possibly because of a read error. The chain couples TRBV11-2 to TRBJ2-7, with 11 positions matching TRBD1. The CDR3 is 17 amino acids. The germline gives CDR1 SGHAT, CDR2 FQNNGV. The CDR3 is CANSLGTGGSGSYEQYF. The DNA of the CDR3 is TGTGCCAACAGCTTAGGGACAGGGGGTTCCGGGTCCTACGAGCAATACTTC.

Remarks on this clonotype: The CDR3 carries no conserved terminal phenylalanine or tryptophan, so it likely arises from a read error. It is unclear where the CDR3 begins or ends on the DNA, so no DNA is shown, and the CDR3 is as TCRdb lists it. The chain uses TRBV11-2 and TRBJ2-7; TRBD2, as called in the table, went unchecked against the DNA. Germline loops: CDR1 SGHAT, CDR2 FQNNGV. The CDR3 has 15 residues if both end residues are counted. The CDR3 spells CASSLDLAGDSGRCL.

Concerning this clonotype: Germline is not matched at one junction end, which may reflect a read error. This rearrangement joins TRBV10-3 to TRBJ2-5, with 7 bases lining up with TRBD1. The CDR3 length is 13 residues. Germline V lookup: CDR1 ENHRY, CDR2 SYGVKD. In DNA form, the CDR3 reads TGTGCCACCAGCCTGACAGGGCAAGAGACCCAGCACTTC. It is translated as CATSLTGQETQHF.

A note on this clonotype: One base away lies a much larger clone, so this may be a sequencing read error. The rearrangement uses TRBV12-3 or TRBV12-4 and TRBJ1-2, with D unresolved. V was clipped by 7 bases and J by 4 bases, with 7 bases between them. The CDR3 is 11 amino acids. CDR3 sequence: CASTTTYGYTF. For the CDR3, the DNA is TGTGCCAGCACCACTACCTATGGCTACACCTTC.

This chain joins TRBV11-2 and TRBJ2-1; D possibly corresponds to TRBD2 (5 bases). CDR1 is SGHAT, CDR2 FQNNGV, per germline. The CDR3 consists of 14 residues. The V and J ends lost 5 bases and 7 bases respectively, with 15 bases between them. The CDR3 coding sequence is TGTGCCAGCAGCCTAGGGATTAGCGAAAATGAGCAGTTCTTC. Its protein product is CASSLGISENEQFF.

With regard to this clonotype: At one end, the junction sequence differs from germline, possibly due to a read error. V usage is TRBV24-1 and J usage is TRBJ2-3, with D maybe TRBD2 (5 bases). This CDR3 spans 11 amino acids. Germline assignment: CDR1 KGHDR and CDR2 SFDVKD. DNA of the CDR3: TGTGCCAGAGTAGAGGGAGATACTCAGTATTTT. Translation gives CARVEGDTQYF.